Listed below are T cell receptor beta chains from one sample, sequenced in a study of cytomegalovirus exposure and HLA in healthy donors. Sequencing was performed with immunoSEQ multiplex PCR; in TCRdb, only in-frame clones are kept and a portion is missing. The sample shows approximately 100,000 clones, roughly nine tenths of them seen only once. The sequencing input was PBMCs. Source of these receptors: a woman younger than 45 in good health and CMV-seronegative. Each CDR3 is given with its conserved first and last residue. The D gene is left open where the match is weak. Clone size is shown for a subset of rows, as once, few, many or a class of expanded clone.

>TRBD1|TRBJ1-1|.|TRBV4-2
CASSQGRDRRGSEAFF
TGTGCCAGCAGCCAAGGCCGGGACAGGAGGGGATCTGAAGCTTTCTTT
>TRBD1|TRBJ2-5|once|TRBV29-1
CSVWDRGMKAPQETQYF
TGCAGCGTTTGGGACAGGGGGATGAAGGCCCCCCAAGAGACCCAGTACTTC
>.|TRBJ2-7|.|TRBV4-3
CASSQDLIRKSYEQYF
TGCGCCAGCAGCCAAGATCTTATCAGGAAATCATACGAGCAGTACTTC
>TRBD1|TRBJ2-2|.|TRBV27
CASTINAGGANTGELFF
TGTGCCAGCACTATAAACGCAGGGGGCGCGAACACCGGGGAGCTGTTTTTT
>.|TRBJ1-4|.|TRBV27
CARLPFCLFF
TGTGCCAGACTTCCATTTTGCCTGTTTTTT
>TRBD2|TRBJ2-5|.|TRBV5-6
CASSRGLAGGQETQYF
TGTGCCAGCAGCCGGGGACTAGCGGGGGGACAAGAGACCCAGTACTTC
>TRBD1|TRBJ2-3|once|TRBV9
CASSVVDQGAAGTQYF
TGTGCCAGCAGCGTCGTCGACCAGGGGGCCGCGGGTACGCAGTATTTT
>.|TRBJ1-1|.|TRBV5-6
CASSFPENTEAFF
TGTGCCAGCAGCTTCCCAGAGAACACTGAAGCTTTCTTT
>TRBD2|TRBJ2-7|few|TRBV7-9
CASSSGLAGSYEQYF
TGTGCCAGCAGCTCGGGACTAGCGGGCTCCTACGAGCAGTACTTC
>.|TRBJ2-2|.|TRBV20-1
CSAGAPGELFF
TGCAGTGCGGGAGCCCCCGGGGAGCTGTTTTTT
>TRBD2|TRBJ2-7|.|TRBV7-8
CASSPTSGSLYEQYF
TGTGCCAGCAGCCCGACTAGCGGGAGTCTGTACGAGCAGTACTTC
>.|TRBJ2-1|once|TRBV19
CASSIGPFSYEQFF
TGTGCCAGTAGTATAGGTCCCTTTTCGTATGAGCAGTTCTTC
>TRBD1|TRBJ1-2|.|TRBV10-3
CAISDPGGQGAKGYTF
TGTGCCATCAGTGATCCGGGGGGACAGGGGGCAAAGGGCTACACCTTC
>.|TRBJ1-1|.|TRBV25-1
CASSEYGRVGTEAFF
TGTGCCAGCAGTGAATATGGCAGGGTGGGGACTGAAGCTTTCTTT
>.|TRBJ1-3|.|TRBV11-3
CASSLQGVGGNTIYF
TGTGCCAGCAGCCTACAGGGTGTTGGTGGAAACACCATATATTTT
>.|TRBJ1-2|.|TRBV6-4
CASSDSTSYGYTF
TGTGCCAGCAGTGACTCGACAAGCTATGGCTACACCTTC
>TRBD1|TRBJ1-2|once|TRBV4-1
CASSLIYPGTGWNTF
TGCGCCAGCAGCCTAATATATCCCGGGACAGGGTGGAACACCTTC
>TRBD1|TRBJ1-2|.|TRBV7-2
CASSRDRVYGYTF
TGTGCCAGCAGCCGTGACAGGGTCTATGGCTACACCTTC
>TRBD1|TRBJ2-5|few|TRBV9
CASSTRQGETQYF
TGTGCCAGCAGCACTCGACAGGGAGAGACCCAGTACTTC
>TRBD1|TRBJ2-7|.|TRBV2
CASRGGGYEQYF
TGTGCCAGCAGAGGGGGCGGATACGAGCAGTACTTC
>.|TRBJ2-3|.|TRBV29-1
CSVDRSGETVDTQYF
TGCAGCGTTGATCGATCGGGAGAGACCGTAGATACGCAGTATTTT
>TRBD2|TRBJ2-6|.|TRBV4-2
CASSRGAGGRYSGANVLTF
TGTGCCAGCAGCCGGGGAGCGGGGGGGCGGTATTCTGGGGCCAACGTCCTGACTTTC
>TRBD1|TRBJ1-1|.|TRBV5-1
CASSLDNRGLYTEAFF
TGCGCCAGCAGCTTGGATAACAGGGGGTTGTACACTGAAGCTTTCTTT
>TRBD1|TRBJ1-4|once|TRBV25-1
CASGIPSTGGYGGKLFF
TGTGCCAGCGGCATCCCATCTACAGGGGGATACGGGGGAAAACTGTTTTTT
>.|TRBJ2-1|.|TRBV2
CASSERGRVWNEQFF
TGTGCCAGCAGTGAACGGGGGAGAGTGTGGAATGAGCAGTTCTTC
>TRBD1|TRBJ2-7|once|TRBV29-1
CSGVQGRSYEQYF
TGCAGCGGTGTACAGGGGCGATCCTACGAGCAGTACTTC
>.|TRBJ1-3|.|TRBV11-2
CASSLDSRTAGTIYF
TGTGCCAGCAGCTTAGATAGTAGAACAGCAGGGACCATATATTTT
>.|TRBJ2-1|.|TRBV29-1
CSIIRDSPYNEQFF
TGCAGTATTATCCGGGACTCTCCCTACAATGAGCAGTTCTTC
>.|TRBJ1-5|.|TRBV6-5
CASSKTASRPQHF
TGTGCCAGCAGCAAGACAGCCTCCCGGCCCCAGCATTTT
>TRBD1|TRBJ2-7|.|TRBV7-7
CASSFGQGYEQYF
TGTGCTAGCAGCTTCGGACAGGGCTACGAGCAGTACTTC
>.|TRBJ2-1|.|TRBV7-2
CASSSGSGFSYNEQFF
TGTGCCAGCAGTTCCGGGTCTGGGTTTTCCTACAATGAGCAGTTCTTC
>.|TRBJ2-3|.|TRBV5-1
CASSLPGTSGNTDTQYF
TGCGCCAGCAGCTTACCCGGGACTTCGGGTAACACAGATACGCAGTATTTT
>.|TRBJ1-1|.|TRBV7-8
CASSSVREINTEAFF
TGTGCCAGCAGCTCCGTCCGGGAAATCAACACTGAAGCTTTCTTT
>TRBD1|TRBJ2-1|.|TRBV6-5
CASSYVTGANEQFF
TGTGCCAGCAGTTACGTGACAGGGGCCAATGAGCAGTTCTTC